This T cell receptor beta chain was retrieved from a study of blood T cell repertoires in COVID-19. Sequenced by immunoSEQ multiplex PCR; TCRdb stores in-frame clones only, minus some. There are about 140,000 clones in the sample; over 60% occur only once, and roughly 8.9% lies in the top ten. Losses at the gene ends were 5 bases for V and 5 bases for J; bases not matched to a gene: 4. The CDR3 covers 15 residues. Germline-derived CDR1 and CDR2 are MRHNA and SNTAGT. This receptor was identified in a woman aged 45-60 years with active or convalescent COVID-19. The sequencing input was peripheral blood. The rearrangement links TRBV6-4 to TRBJ2-1; 12 positions match TRBD2. The CDR3 spells CASSFLAGGDNEQFF. The CDR3 DNA reads as TGTGCCAGCAGTTTCCTAGCGGGGGGGGACAATGAGCAGTTCTTC.